These T cell receptor beta chains were read from a single sample in a study of cytomegalovirus exposure and HLA in healthy donors. Profiling relied on immunoSEQ multiplex PCR, and the TCRdb table lists in-frame clones only, not all of them. Of tens of thousands of clones in the sample, approximately 82% were seen once. The sample consisted of PBMCs. The origin of the receptors is a man between 35 and 55 years old in good health and CMV-seronegative. CDR3s include the opening cysteine and the closing phenylalanine or tryptophan. The D gene is left open where the match is weak. Where a row states a size, it is once, few, many or the class of an expanded clone; other rows omit it.

d_gene: -; j_gene: TRBJ1-5; v_gene: TRBV30; abundance: few; CDR3aa: CAWSVSGLNQPQHF; CDR3nt: TGTGCCTGGAGTGTATCCGGACTCAATCAGCCCCAGCATTTT
d_gene: -; j_gene: TRBJ2-1; v_gene: TRBV7-3; abundance: -; CDR3aa: CASSPDSGSYNEQFF; CDR3nt: TGTGCCAGCAGCCCGGACTCCGGCTCCTACAATGAGCAGTTCTTC
d_gene: -; j_gene: TRBJ1-3; v_gene: TRBV6-1; abundance: -; CDR3aa: CASSVLGLGGNTIYF; CDR3nt: TGTGCCAGCAGTGTTTTGGGCCTGGGCGGAAACACCATATATTTT
d_gene: -; j_gene: TRBJ1-5; v_gene: TRBV9; abundance: -; CDR3aa: CASSPYLNQPQHF; CDR3nt: TGTGCCAGCAGCCCCTATCTCAATCAGCCCCAGCATTTT
d_gene: TRBD1; j_gene: TRBJ1-2; v_gene: TRBV10-2; abundance: -; CDR3aa: CASSEGDSYGYTF; CDR3nt: TGCGCCAGCAGTGAGGGGGACAGCTATGGCTACACCTTC
d_gene: -; j_gene: TRBJ1-6; v_gene: TRBV6-1; abundance: once; CDR3aa: CASSENKISNSPLHF; CDR3nt: TGTGCCAGCAGTGAAAACAAGATTTCCAATTCACCCCTCCACTTT
d_gene: TRBD1; j_gene: TRBJ1-5; v_gene: TRBV19; abundance: -; CDR3aa: CASSMTGLSNQPQHF; CDR3nt: TGTGCCAGTAGTATGACAGGGTTGAGCAATCAGCCCCAGCATTTT
d_gene: -; j_gene: TRBJ2-5; v_gene: TRBV21-1; abundance: -; CDR3aa: CASRNSGETQYF; CDR3nt: TGTGCCAGCAGGAACAGTGGGGAGACCCAGTACTTC
d_gene: -; j_gene: TRBJ1-1; v_gene: TRBV28; abundance: -; CDR3aa: CASRLSTGDTEAFF; CDR3nt: TGTGCCAGCAGACTATCGACAGGAGACACTGAAGCTTTCTTT
d_gene: TRBD1; j_gene: TRBJ1-2; v_gene: TRBV12-5; abundance: -; CDR3aa: CASGTGTGFGYTF; CDR3nt: TGTGCTAGTGGGACCGGGACAGGGTTTGGCTACACCTTC
d_gene: TRBD1; j_gene: TRBJ1-6; v_gene: TRBV28; abundance: -; CDR3aa: CASRAPWTGVNSPLHF; CDR3nt: TGTGCCAGCCGTGCCCCGTGGACAGGGGTTAATTCACCCCTCCACTTT
d_gene: TRBD1; j_gene: TRBJ2-4; v_gene: TRBV5-1; abundance: few; CDR3aa: CASSSTGDPRENIQYF; CDR3nt: TGCGCCAGCAGCTCCACAGGGGACCCCAGAGAAAACATTCAGTACTTC
d_gene: -; j_gene: TRBJ2-1; v_gene: TRBV7-6; abundance: -; CDR3aa: CASSAPGVGLNEQFF; CDR3nt: TGTGCCAGCAGCGCCCCGGGAGTGGGCCTGAATGAGCAGTTCTTC
d_gene: TRBD2; j_gene: TRBJ2-7; v_gene: TRBV5-6; abundance: -; CDR3aa: CASSFGSGSYEQYF; CDR3nt: TGTGCCAGCAGCTTTGGTAGCGGGAGTTACGAGCAGTACTTC
d_gene: -; j_gene: TRBJ2-1; v_gene: TRBV28; abundance: -; CDR3aa: CASSSLGLSSYNEQFF; CDR3nt: TGTGCCAGCAGTAGCCTCGGTCTTAGCTCCTACAATGAGCAGTTCTTC
d_gene: TRBD1; j_gene: TRBJ1-1; v_gene: TRBV5-1; abundance: -; CDR3aa: CASSLETGVPEAFF; CDR3nt: TGCGCCAGCAGCTTGGAGACAGGGGTCCCTGAAGCTTTCTTT
d_gene: -; j_gene: TRBJ1-6; v_gene: TRBV2; abundance: -; CDR3aa: CASSDSNSPLHF; CDR3nt: TGTGCCAGCAGCGACTCTAATTCACCCCTCCACTTT
d_gene: TRBD1; j_gene: TRBJ2-7; v_gene: TRBV11-3; abundance: -; CDR3aa: CASSLDRVGREQYF; CDR3nt: TGTGCCAGCAGCCTAGACAGGGTGGGTCGAGAGCAGTACTTC
d_gene: -; j_gene: TRBJ2-1; v_gene: TRBV19; abundance: -; CDR3aa: CASSPPSVSYNEQFF; CDR3nt: TGTGCCAGTAGTCCACCTAGCGTTTCCTACAATGAGCAGTTCTTC
d_gene: -; j_gene: TRBJ2-2; v_gene: TRBV10-1; abundance: -; CDR3aa: CASSVLNSGELFF; CDR3nt: TGCGCCAGCAGCGTACTAAATTCCGGGGAGCTGTTTTTT
d_gene: -; j_gene: TRBJ1-1; v_gene: TRBV4-2; abundance: few; CDR3aa: CASSPRGGGAYEAFF; CDR3nt: TGTGCCAGCAGCCCAAGAGGGGGGGGCGCATATGAAGCTTTCTTT
d_gene: TRBD2; j_gene: TRBJ2-1; v_gene: TRBV15; abundance: -; CDR3aa: CATSGRLAANSYNEQFF; CDR3nt: TGTGCCACCAGCGGGAGACTAGCGGCCAACTCCTACAATGAGCAGTTCTTC
d_gene: -; j_gene: TRBJ2-3; v_gene: TRBV27; abundance: -; CDR3aa: CASNAASTDTQYF; CDR3nt: TGTGCCAGCAATGCGGCCTCCACAGATACGCAGTATTTT
d_gene: TRBD1; j_gene: TRBJ2-7; v_gene: TRBV7-2; abundance: -; CDR3aa: CASSKIWGTESYEQYF; CDR3nt: TGTGCCAGCAGCAAAATATGGGGGACAGAGTCCTACGAGCAGTACTTC
d_gene: -; j_gene: TRBJ1-5; v_gene: TRBV2; abundance: once; CDR3aa: CASSWSGNNQPQHF; CDR3nt: TGTGCCAGCAGTTGGTCGGGGAACAATCAGCCCCAGCATTTT
d_gene: -; j_gene: TRBJ1-1; v_gene: TRBV5-1; abundance: -; CDR3aa: CASQGSFMNTEAFF; CDR3nt: TGCGCCAGCCAGGGTTCTTTTATGAACACTGAAGCTTTCTTT
d_gene: TRBD1; j_gene: TRBJ1-2; v_gene: TRBV29-1; abundance: -; CDR3aa: CSVAGSIQGDYGYTF; CDR3nt: TGCAGCGTTGCCGGAAGTATACAGGGGGACTATGGCTACACCTTC
d_gene: TRBD1; j_gene: TRBJ2-2; v_gene: TRBV11-3; abundance: once; CDR3aa: CASSSLGPGTGVPGELFF; CDR3nt: TGTGCCAGCAGCTCCCTTGGCCCCGGGACAGGGGTCCCCGGGGAGCTGTTTTTT
d_gene: -; j_gene: TRBJ1-1; v_gene: TRBV7-3; abundance: -; CDR3aa: CASSFSGETEAFF; CDR3nt: TGTGCCAGCAGCTTTTCAGGGGAAACTGAAGCTTTCTTT
d_gene: -; j_gene: TRBJ2-5; v_gene: TRBV7-2; abundance: -; CDR3aa: CASSLLRETQYF; CDR3nt: TGTGCCAGCAGCCTCCTCAGGGAGACCCAGTACTTC